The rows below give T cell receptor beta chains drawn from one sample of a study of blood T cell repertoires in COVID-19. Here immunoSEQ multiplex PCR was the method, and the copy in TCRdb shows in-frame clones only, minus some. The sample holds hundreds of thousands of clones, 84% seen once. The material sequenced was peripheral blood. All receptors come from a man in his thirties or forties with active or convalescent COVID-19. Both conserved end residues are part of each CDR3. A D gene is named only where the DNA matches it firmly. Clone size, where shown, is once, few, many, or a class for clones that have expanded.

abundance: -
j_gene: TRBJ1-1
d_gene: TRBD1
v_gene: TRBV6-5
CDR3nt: TGTGCCAGCAGCCTCCCCGGGACAGGGGACACTGAAGCTTTCTTT
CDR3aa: CASSLPGTGDTEAFF

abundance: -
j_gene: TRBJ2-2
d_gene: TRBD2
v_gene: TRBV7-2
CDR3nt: TGTGCCAGCAGCCCGCCACGCGGGGGGGCCAGCGGGGAGCTGTTTTTT
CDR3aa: CASSPPRGGASGELFF

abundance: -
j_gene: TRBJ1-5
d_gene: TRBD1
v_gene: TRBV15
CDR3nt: TGTGCCACCAGAGCAGGGGGCGGGGTAGGCTCTCAGCCCCAGCATTTT
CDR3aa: CATRAGGGVGSQPQHF

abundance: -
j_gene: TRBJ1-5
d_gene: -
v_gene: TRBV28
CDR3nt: TGTGCCAGCAGTTTTGTACGAGGTTCCAATCAGCCCCAGCATTTT
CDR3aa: CASSFVRGSNQPQHF

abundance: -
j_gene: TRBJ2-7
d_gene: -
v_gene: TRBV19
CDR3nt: TGTGCCAGTACCCCGGGTGGTGCCTCCTACGAGCAGTACTTC
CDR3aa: CASTPGGASYEQYF

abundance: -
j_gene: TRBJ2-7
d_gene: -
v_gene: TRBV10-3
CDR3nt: TGTGCCATCGGAGTGGGCTACGAGCAGTACTTC
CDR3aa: CAIGVGYEQYF

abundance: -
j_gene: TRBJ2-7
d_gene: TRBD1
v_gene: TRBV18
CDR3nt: TGTGCCAGCTCATCAAGGGACAGACTATACGAGCAGTACTTC
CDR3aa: CASSSRDRLYEQYF

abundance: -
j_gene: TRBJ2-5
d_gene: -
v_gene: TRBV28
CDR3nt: TGTGCCAGCAGTTCTCTTGGTTCGGGGGAGACCCAGTACTTC
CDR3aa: CASSSLGSGETQYF

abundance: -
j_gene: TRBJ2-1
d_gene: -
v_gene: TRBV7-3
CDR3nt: TGTGCCAGCAGCACCACCCTGGGCAGGGGGCGCCTAGCGGGGAAATACAATGAGCAGTTCTTC
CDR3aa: CASSTTLGRGRLAGKYNEQFF

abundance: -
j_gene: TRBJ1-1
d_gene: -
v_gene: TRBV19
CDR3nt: TGTGCCAGTAGTTTCAGACAGAACACTGAAGCTTTCTTT
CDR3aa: CASSFRQNTEAFF

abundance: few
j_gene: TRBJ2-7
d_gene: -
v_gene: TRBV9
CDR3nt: TGTGCCAGCAGCGTAGAGAGTGGTTACGAGCAGTACTTC
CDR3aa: CASSVESGYEQYF

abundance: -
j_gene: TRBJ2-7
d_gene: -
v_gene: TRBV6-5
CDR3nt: TGTGCCAGCAGTTACGGTCAGGGCTTCGAGCAGTACTTC
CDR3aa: CASSYGQGFEQYF

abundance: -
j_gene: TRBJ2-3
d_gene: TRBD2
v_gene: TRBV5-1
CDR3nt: TGCGCCAGCTCCCTGGCGGGGGGGCCCACAGATACGCAGTATTTT
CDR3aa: CASSLAGGPTDTQYF

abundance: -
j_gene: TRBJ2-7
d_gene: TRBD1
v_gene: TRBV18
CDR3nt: TGTGCCAGCTCATCCCGGACAGGGTCAAAAACCTACGAGCAGTACTTC
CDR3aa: CASSSRTGSKTYEQYF

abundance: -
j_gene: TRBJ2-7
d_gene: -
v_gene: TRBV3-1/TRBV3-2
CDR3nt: TGTGCCAGCAGCCCGAGAACATTACTTACTACCTACGAGCAGTACTTC
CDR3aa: CASSPRTLLTTYEQYF

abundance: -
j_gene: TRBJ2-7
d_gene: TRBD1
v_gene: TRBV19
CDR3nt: TGTGCCAGTAGGCCACGGACAGGCTCAATCTACGAGCAGTACTTC
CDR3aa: CASRPRTGSIYEQYF

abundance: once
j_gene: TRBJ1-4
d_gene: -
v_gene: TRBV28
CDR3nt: TGTGCCAGCACCCAATCCCCAGGGGTGCAAAAACTGTTTTTT
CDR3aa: CASTQSPGVQKLFF

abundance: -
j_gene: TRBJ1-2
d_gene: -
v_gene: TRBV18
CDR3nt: TGTGCCAGCTCACCCGTACAGGGTCCTGGCTACACCTTC
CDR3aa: CASSPVQGPGYTF

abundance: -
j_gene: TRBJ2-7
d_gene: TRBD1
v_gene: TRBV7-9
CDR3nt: TGTGCCAGCAGCTTACCCGCGGACAGGTACTACGAGCAGTACTTC
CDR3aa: CASSLPADRYYEQYF

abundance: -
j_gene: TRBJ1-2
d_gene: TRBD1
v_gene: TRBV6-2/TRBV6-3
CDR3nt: TGTGCCAGCAGTCAAGACCGGACAGGTACTAGAAATGGCTACACCTTC
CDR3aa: CASSQDRTGTRNGYTF

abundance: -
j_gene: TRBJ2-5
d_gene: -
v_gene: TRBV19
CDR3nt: TGTGCCAGTATGGGGAACTCGGAGGCCCAGACCCAGTACTTC
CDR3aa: CASMGNSEAQTQYF

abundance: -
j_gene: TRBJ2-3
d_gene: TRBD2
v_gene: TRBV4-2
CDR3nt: TGTGCCAGCAGCCCAGCGGGGGACACAGATACGCAGTATTTT
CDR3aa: CASSPAGDTDTQYF

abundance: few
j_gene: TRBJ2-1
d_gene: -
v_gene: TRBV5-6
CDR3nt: TGTGCCAGCAGCTTGGTTGCGAGCAATGAGCAGTTCTTC
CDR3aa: CASSLVASNEQFF

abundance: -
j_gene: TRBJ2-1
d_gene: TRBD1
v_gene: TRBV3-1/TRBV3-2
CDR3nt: TGTGCCAGCAGCCAGAGGGGGCGAACCTACAATGAGCAGTTCTTC
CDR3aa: CASSQRGRTYNEQFF

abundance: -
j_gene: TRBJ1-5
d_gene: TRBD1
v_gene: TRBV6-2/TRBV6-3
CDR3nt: TGTGCCAGCAGTTACGGGCAGGGGGTAGGGCCCCAGCATTTT
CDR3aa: CASSYGQGVGPQHF

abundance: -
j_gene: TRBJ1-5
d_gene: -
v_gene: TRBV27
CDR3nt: TGTGCCAGCAGTCAACAGGGAGGCAATCAGCCCCAGCATTTT
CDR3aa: CASSQQGGNQPQHF

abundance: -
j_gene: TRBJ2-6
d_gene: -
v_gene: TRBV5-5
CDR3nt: TGTGCCAGCAGCTTGGATATATCTGGGGCCAACGTCCTGACTTTC
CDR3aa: CASSLDISGANVLTF

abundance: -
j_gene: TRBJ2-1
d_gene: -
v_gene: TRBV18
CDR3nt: TGTGCCAGCTCACCCCCAGTTTTGTTCAATGAGCAGTTCTTC
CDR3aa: CASSPPVLFNEQFF

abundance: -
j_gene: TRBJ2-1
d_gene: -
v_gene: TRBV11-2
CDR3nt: TGTGCCAGCAGCTTAGGACTAGTTTCTGAGCAGTTCTTC
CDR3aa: CASSLGLVSEQFF

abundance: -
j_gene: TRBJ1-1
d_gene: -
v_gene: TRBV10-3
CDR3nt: TGTGCCATCAGACAGGGTGGGACTGAAGCTTTCTTT
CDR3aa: CAIRQGGTEAFF

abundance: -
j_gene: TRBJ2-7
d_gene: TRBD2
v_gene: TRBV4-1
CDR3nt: TGCGCCAGCAGCCCTAGGACTAGCGGGAGTAACGAGCAGTACTTC
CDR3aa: CASSPRTSGSNEQYF